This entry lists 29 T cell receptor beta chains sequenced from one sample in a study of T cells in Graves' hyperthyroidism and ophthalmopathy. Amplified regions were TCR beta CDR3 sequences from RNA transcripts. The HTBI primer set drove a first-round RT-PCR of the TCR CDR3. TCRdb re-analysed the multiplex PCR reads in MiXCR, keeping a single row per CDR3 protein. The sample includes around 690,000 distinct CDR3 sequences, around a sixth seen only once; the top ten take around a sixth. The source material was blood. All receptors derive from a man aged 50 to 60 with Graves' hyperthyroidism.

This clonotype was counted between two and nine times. CDR3 DNA sequence: TGTGCCAGCAGCCACTTCCGAGGGGGTCCATCGGGAAACACCATATATTTT. Protein sequence: CASSHFRGGPSGNTIYF. The V and J genes are TRBV6-1 and TRBJ1-3; D is perhaps TRBD1 (6 bases). Looked up from germline, CDR1 is MNHNS and CDR2 is SASEGT. This CDR3 is 17 amino acids long. The germline V and J ends were trimmed by 6 bases and 4 bases, with 22 bases remaining between them.

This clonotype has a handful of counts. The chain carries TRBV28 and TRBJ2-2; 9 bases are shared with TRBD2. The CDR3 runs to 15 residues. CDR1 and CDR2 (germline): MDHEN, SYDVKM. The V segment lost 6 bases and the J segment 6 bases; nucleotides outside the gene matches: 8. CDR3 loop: CASRRRREGPGELFF. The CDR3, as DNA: TGTGCCAGCAGAAGACGGCGGGAGGGCCCCGGGGAGCTGTTTTTT.

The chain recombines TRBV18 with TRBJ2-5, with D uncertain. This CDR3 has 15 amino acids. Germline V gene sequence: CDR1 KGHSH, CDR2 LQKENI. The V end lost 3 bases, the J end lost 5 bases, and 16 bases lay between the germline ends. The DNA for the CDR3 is TGTGCCAGCTCACCCTCCGGGTCCTATGGGGAGACCCAGTACTTC. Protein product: CASSPSGSYGETQYF.

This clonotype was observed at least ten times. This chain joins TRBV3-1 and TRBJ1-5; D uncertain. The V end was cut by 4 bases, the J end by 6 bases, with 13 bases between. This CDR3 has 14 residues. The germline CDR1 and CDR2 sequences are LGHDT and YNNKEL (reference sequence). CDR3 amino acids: CASSPELSGQPQHF. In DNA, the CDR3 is TGTGCCAGCAGCCCCGAGTTATCGGGTCAGCCCCAGCATTTT.

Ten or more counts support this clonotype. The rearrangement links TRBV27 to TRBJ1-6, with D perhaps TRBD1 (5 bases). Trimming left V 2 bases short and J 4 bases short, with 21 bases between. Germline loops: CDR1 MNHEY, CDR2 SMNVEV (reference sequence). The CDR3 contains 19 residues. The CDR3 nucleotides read TGTGCCAGCAGTTTAACCCGCCGACAGCCTAGCGGGTATAATTCACCCCTCCACTTT. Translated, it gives CASSLTRRQPSGYNSPLHF.

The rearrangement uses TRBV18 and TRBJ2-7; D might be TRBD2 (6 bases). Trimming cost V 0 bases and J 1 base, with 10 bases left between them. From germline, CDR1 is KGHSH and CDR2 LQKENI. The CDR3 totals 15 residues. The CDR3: CASSPPAGTSYEQYF. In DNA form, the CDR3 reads TGTGCCAGCTCACCACCGGCGGGAACTTCCTACGAGCAGTACTTC.

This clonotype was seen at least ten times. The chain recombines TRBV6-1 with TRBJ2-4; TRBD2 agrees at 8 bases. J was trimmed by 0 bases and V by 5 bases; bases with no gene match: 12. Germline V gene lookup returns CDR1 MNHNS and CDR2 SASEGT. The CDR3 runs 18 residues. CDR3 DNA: TGTGCCAGCAGTTACGAGGCGGGAGGTTCCCTAGCCAAAAACATTCAGTACTTC. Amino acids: CASSYEAGGSLAKNIQYF.

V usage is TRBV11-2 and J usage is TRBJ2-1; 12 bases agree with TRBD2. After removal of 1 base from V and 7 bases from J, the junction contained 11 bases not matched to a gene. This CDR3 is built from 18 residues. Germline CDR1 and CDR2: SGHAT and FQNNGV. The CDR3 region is CASSLGGTVTSGRNEQFF. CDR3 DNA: TGTGCCAGCAGCTTAGGGGGGACGGTGACTAGCGGGAGAAATGAGCAGTTCTTC.

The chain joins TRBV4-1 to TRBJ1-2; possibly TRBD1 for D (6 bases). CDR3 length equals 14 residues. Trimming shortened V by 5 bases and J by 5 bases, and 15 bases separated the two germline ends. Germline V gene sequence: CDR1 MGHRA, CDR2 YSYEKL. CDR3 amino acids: CASSDPGTTYGYTF. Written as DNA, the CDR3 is TGCGCCAGCAGCGACCCCGGGACAACTTATGGCTACACCTTC.

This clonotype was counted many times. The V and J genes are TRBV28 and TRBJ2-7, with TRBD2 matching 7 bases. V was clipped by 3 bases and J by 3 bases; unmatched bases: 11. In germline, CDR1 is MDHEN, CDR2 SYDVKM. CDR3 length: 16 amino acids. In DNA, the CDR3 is TGTGCCAGCAGTTTCCGGAGGCCAGCGGGGAACTACGAGCAGTACTTC. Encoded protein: CASSFRRPAGNYEQYF. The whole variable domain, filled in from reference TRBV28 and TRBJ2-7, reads DVKVTQSSRYLVKRTGEKVFLECVQDMDHENMFWYRQDPGLGLRLIYFSYDVKMKEKGDIPEGYSVSREKKERFSLILESASTNQTSMYLCASSFRRPAGNYEQYFGPGTRLTVT.

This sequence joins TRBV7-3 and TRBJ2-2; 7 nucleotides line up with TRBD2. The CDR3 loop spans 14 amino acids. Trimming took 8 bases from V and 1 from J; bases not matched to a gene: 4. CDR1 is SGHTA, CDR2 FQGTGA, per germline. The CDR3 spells CASSGLLNTGELFF. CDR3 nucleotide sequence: TGTGCCAGCTCGGGACTACTGAACACCGGGGAGCTGTTTTTT.

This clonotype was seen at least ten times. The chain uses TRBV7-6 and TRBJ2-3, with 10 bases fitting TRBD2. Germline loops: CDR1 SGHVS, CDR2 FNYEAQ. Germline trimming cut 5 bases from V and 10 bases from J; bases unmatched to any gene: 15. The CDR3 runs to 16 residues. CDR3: CASSPRSSGRPGAQYF. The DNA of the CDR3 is TGTGCCAGCAGCCCCCGGAGTAGCGGGAGGCCAGGTGCGCAGTATTTT. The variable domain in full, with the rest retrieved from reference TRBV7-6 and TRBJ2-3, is GAGVSQSPRYKVTKRGQDVALRCDPISGHVSLYWYRQALGQGPEFLTYFNYEAQQDKSGLPNDRFSAERPEGSISTLTIQRTEQRDSAMYRCASSPRSSGRPGAQYFGPGTRLTVL.

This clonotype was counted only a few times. The CDR3 nucleotides are TGTGCCAGTAGACCCGAATCCGGGACAGCGAGGGAAGATACGCAGTATTTT. Translating it yields CASRPESGTAREDTQYF. This chain links TRBV19 with TRBJ2-3; 7 nucleotides line up with TRBD1. Germline V gene data show CDR1 as LNHDA and CDR2 as SQIVND (reference sequence). J gave up 5 bases and V 6 bases, and 17 bases lay outside the gene matches. The CDR3 length is 17 residues.

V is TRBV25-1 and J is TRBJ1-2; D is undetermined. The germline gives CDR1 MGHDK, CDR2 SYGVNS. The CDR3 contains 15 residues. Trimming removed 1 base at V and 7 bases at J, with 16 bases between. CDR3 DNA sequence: TGTGCCAGCAGTGAATCGGCGCTCCGAGGCTGTGGCTACACCTTC. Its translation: CASSESALRGCGYTF.

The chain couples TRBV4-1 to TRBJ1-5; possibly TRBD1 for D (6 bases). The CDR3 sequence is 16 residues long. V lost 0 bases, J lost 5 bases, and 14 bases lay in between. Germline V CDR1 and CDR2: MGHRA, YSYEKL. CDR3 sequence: CASSQEGDNYYQPQHF. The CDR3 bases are TGCGCCAGCAGCCAAGAGGGGGACAATTATTATCAGCCCCAGCATTTT.

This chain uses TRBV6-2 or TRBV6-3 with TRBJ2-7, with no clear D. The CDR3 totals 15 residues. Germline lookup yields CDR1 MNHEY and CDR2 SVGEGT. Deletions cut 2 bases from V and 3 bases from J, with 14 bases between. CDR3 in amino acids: CASSYISSGHYEQYF. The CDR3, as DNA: TGTGCCAGCAGTTACATCTCCTCAGGCCACTACGAGCAGTACTTC.

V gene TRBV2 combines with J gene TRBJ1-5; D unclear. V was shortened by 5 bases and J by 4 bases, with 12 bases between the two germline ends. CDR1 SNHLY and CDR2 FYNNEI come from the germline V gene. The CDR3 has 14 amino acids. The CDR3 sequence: CASSWTVDNQPQHF. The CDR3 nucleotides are TGTGCCAGCAGTTGGACGGTGGATAATCAGCCCCAGCATTTT.

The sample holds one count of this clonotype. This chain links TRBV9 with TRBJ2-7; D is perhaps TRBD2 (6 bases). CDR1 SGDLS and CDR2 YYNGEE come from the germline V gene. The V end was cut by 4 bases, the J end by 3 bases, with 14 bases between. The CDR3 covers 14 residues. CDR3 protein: CASSRERANYEQYF. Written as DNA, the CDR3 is TGTGCCAGCAGCCGGGAGCGGGCCAACTACGAGCAGTACTTC. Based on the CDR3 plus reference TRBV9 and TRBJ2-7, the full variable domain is DSGVTQTPKHLITATGQRVTLRCSPRSGDLSVYWYQQSLDQGLQFLIQYYNGEERAKGNILERFSAQQFPDLHSELNLSSLELGDSALYFCASSRERANYEQYFGPGTRLTVT.

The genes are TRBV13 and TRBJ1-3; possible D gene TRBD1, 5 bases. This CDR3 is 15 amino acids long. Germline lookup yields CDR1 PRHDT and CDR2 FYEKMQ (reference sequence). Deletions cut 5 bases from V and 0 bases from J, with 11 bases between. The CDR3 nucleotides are TGTGCCAGCAGCGCATACAGGAGCTCTGGAAACACCATATATTTT. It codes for CASSAYRSSGNTIYF.

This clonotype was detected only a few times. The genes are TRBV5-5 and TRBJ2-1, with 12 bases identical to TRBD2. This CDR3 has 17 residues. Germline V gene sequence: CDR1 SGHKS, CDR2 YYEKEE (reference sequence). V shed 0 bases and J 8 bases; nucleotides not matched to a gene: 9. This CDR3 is CASSLASLAGGPHEQFF. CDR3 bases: TGTGCCAGCAGCTTGGCATCCCTAGCGGGAGGGCCCCATGAGCAGTTCTTC.

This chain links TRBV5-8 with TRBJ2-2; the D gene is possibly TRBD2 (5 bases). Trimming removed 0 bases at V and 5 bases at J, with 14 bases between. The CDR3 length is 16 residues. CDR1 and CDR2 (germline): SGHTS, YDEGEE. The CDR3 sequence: CASSLALGVGTGELFF. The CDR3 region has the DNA TGTGCCAGCAGCTTGGCCTTGGGAGTAGGAACCGGGGAGCTGTTTTTT. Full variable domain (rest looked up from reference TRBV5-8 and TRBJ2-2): EAGVTQSPTHLIKTRGQQATLRCSPISGHTSVYWYQQALGLGLQFLLWYDEGEERNRGNFPPRFSGRQFPNYSSELNVNALELEDSALYLCASSLALGVGTGELFFGEGSRLTVL.

CDR3 sequence reads: CASSPRSRDYEQYF. The CDR3 nucleotides read TGTGCCAGCAGCCCCCGTTCCAGAGACTACGAGCAGTACTTC. The rearrangement joins TRBV7-2 to TRBJ2-7; D is undetermined. The V end was cut by 5 bases, the J end by 3 bases, with 14 bases between. CDR3 length equals 14 residues. CDR1 SGHTA and CDR2 FQGNSA come from the germline V gene.

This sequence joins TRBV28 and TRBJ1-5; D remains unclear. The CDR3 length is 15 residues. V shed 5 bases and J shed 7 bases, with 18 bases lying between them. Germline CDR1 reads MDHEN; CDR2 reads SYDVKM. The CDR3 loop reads CASSTMTSGLQPQHF. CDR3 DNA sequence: TGTGCCAGCAGTACAATGACCAGCGGCTTACAGCCCCAGCATTTT.

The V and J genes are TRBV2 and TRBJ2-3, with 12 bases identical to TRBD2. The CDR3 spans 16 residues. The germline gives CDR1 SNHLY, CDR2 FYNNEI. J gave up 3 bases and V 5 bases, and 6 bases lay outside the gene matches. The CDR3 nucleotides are TGTGCCAGCAGTTTTTCGACTAGCGGGAGTACAGATACGCAGTATTTT. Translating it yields CASSFSTSGSTDTQYF.

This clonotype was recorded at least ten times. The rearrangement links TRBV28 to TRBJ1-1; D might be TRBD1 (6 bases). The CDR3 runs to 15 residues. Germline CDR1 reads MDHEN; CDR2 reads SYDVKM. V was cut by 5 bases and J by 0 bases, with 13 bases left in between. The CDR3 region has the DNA TGTGCCAGCAGTGCCGGGGGGCCTATGAACACTGAAGCTTTCTTT. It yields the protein CASSAGGPMNTEAFF.

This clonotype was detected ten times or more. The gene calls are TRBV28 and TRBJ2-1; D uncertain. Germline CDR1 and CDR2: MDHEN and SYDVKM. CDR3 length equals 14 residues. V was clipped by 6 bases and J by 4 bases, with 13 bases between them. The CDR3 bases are TGTGCCAGCAGCAGCCCGGGCCTTTACAATGAGCAGTTCTTC. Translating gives CASSSPGLYNEQFF.

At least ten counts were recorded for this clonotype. This CDR3 is CASSAPGQGDTGELFF. In nucleotides, the CDR3 is TGCGCCAGCAGTGCCCCGGGACAGGGAGACACCGGGGAGCTGTTTTTT. This rearrangement joins TRBV10-1 to TRBJ2-2; 9 nucleotides agree with TRBD1. The CDR3 extends over 16 amino acids. Germline V lookup: CDR1 WNHNN, CDR2 SYGVQD (reference sequence). Trimming at V came to 4 bases and at J to 3 bases, leaving 6 bases not matched to a gene.

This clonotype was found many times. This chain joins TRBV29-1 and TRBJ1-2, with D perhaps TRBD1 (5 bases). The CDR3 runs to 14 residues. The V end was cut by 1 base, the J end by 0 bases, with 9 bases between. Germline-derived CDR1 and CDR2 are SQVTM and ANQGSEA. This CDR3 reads CSVEGDSANYGYTF. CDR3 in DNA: TGCAGCGTTGAAGGCGACAGCGCTAACTATGGCTACACCTTC.

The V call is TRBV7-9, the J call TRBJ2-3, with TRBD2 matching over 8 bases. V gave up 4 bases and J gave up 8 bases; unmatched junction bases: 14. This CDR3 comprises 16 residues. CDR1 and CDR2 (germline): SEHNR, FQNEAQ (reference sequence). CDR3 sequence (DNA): TGTGCCAGCAGCTCCCTGTTGGTAGCGGGATTGAGTACGCAGTATTTT. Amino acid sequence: CASSSLLVAGLSTQYF. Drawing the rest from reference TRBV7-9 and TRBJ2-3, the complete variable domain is DTGVSQNPRHKITKRGQNVTFRCDPISEHNRLYWYRQTLGQGPEFLTYFQNEAQLEKSRLLSDRFSAERPKGSFSTLEIQRTEQGDSAMYLCASSSLLVAGLSTQYFGPGTRLTVL.